These T cell receptor beta chains were read from a single sample in a study of cytomegalovirus exposure and HLA in healthy donors. Data came from immunoSEQ multiplex PCR; TCRdb stores just in-frame clones and leaves some out. The sample has roughly 97,000 clones; around 85% are singletons. Sample: PBMCs. These receptor sequences come from a man aged 35 to 55 in good health and CMV-seropositive. The CDR3 runs from the conserved cysteine through the conserved F or W. A D gene is named only where the DNA matches it firmly. Size values are once, few and many counts, or a class for expanded clones, and some rows have none.

v_gene	abundance	j_gene	d_gene	CDR3nt	CDR3aa
TRBV27	.	TRBJ2-7	TRBD1	TGTGCCAGCAGTCGCTCCGGGACAGACTACGAGCAGTACTTC	CASSRSGTDYEQYF
TRBV5-1	.	TRBJ2-1	TRBD1	TGCGCCAGCAGCTTGGCCTTGGACAGGGATCTCGATGAGCAGTTCTTC	CASSLALDRDLDEQFF
TRBV5-4	.	TRBJ1-1	.	TGTGCCAGCAGCTCACCCCACGTCGGGGAGACTGAAGCTTTCTTT	CASSSPHVGETEAFF
TRBV6-5	few	TRBJ2-7	TRBD2	TGTGCCGCGGCACTAGCGGGAGCTAATGACGAGCAGTACTTC	CAAALAGANDEQYF
TRBV28	.	TRBJ2-5	.	TGTGCCAGCAGCCGGGGGACGGGGGAGACCCAGTACTTC	CASSRGTGETQYF
TRBV30	.	TRBJ1-5	TRBD1	TGTGCCTGGACCCGGGACAGCTTGCAGCCCCAGCATTTT	CAWTRDSLQPQHF
TRBV7-8	.	TRBJ2-2	TRBD2	TGTGCCAGCAAGCCGTTAAATTTTAGCGGGCTGAGCACCGGGGAGCTGTTTTTT	CASKPLNFSGLSTGELFF
TRBV7-3	.	TRBJ2-4	TRBD1	TGTGCCAGCAGCTTACCTTCGCGACAGGGGGCTTTTCAGTACTTC	CASSLPSRQGAFQYF
TRBV11-3	.	TRBJ2-6	TRBD1	TGTGCCAGCAGCGGGACAGCGACTGGGGCCAACGTCCTGACTTTC	CASSGTATGANVLTF
TRBV7-9	.	TRBJ1-1	.	TGTGCCAGCGGCAAACAGGGTGCCACTGAAGCTTTCTTT	CASGKQGATEAFF
TRBV27	.	TRBJ2-7	TRBD2	TGTGCCAGCAGTTACGAAAGCGGGATCAGCCTTTACGAGCAGTACTTC	CASSYESGISLYEQYF
TRBV28	.	TRBJ1-2	TRBD1	TGTGCCAGCAGTCGGACAGGAGACACTTACTATGGCTACACCTTC	CASSRTGDTYYGYTF
TRBV7-2	once	TRBJ2-5	TRBD2	TGTGCCAGCAGCTTCCCAGCGGGAGCCCCCCAGGGGACCCAGTACTTC	CASSFPAGAPQGTQYF
TRBV6-5	.	TRBJ1-4	.	TGTGCCAGCAGCTCCGGGAGTATGACTAATGAAAAACTGTTTTTT	CASSSGSMTNEKLFF
TRBV6-1	.	TRBJ1-2	.	TGTGCCGAATCACAGGAAAACTATGGCTACACCTTC	CAESQENYGYTF
TRBV5-6	.	TRBJ2-3	.	TGTGCCAGCAGCTTGGCAGCGGATCCTAGCACAGATACGCAGTATTTT	CASSLAADPSTDTQYF
TRBV29-1	medium-sized	TRBJ1-1	.	TGCAGCGTTGCGGTGAACACTGAAGCTTTCTTT	CSVAVNTEAFF
TRBV27	.	TRBJ1-6	.	TGTGCCAGCACTATTTCCGGGACAATTTATAATTCACCCCTCCACTTT	CASTISGTIYNSPLHF
TRBV5-6	few	TRBJ1-1	.	TGTGCCAGCAGCCTGAGGGGGGGCACTGAAGCTTTCTTT	CASSLRGGTEAFF